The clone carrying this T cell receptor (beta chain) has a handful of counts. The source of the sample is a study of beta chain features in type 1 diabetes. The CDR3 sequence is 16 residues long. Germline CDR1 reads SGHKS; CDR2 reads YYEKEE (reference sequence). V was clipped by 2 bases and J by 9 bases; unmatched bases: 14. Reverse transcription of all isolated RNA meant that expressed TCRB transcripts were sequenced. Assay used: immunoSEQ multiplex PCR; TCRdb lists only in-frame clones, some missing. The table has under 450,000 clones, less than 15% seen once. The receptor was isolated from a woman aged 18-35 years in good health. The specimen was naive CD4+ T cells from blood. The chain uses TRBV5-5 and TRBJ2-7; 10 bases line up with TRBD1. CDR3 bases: TGTGCCAGCAGCTTCCAACCGGGACAGGGGCATGCTGTGCAGTACTTC. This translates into CASSFQPGQGHAVQYF.